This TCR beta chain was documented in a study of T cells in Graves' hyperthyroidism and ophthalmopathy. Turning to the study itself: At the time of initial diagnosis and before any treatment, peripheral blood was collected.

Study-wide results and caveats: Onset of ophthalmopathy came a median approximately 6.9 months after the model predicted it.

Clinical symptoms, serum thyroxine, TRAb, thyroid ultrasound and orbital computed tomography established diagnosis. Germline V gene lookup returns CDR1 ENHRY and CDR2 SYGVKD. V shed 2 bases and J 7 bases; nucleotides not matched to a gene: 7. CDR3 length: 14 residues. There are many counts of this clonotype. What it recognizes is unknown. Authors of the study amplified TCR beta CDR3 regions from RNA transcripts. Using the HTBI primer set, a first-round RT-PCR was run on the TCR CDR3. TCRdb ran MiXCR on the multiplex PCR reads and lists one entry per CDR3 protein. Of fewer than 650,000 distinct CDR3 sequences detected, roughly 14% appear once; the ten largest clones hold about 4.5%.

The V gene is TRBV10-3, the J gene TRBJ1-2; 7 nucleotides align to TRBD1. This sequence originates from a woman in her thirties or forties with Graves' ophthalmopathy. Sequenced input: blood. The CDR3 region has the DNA TGTGCCATCAGTGAGGGTCAGGGGGGATTTGGCTACACCTTC. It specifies CAISEGQGGFGYTF.